The present TCR beta chain was sequenced within a study of PD-1 blockade in classical Hodgkin lymphoma. Study-level findings and limits: Underlying causes for the observed repertoire differences were not defined, possibly disease activity or prior therapy. Compared with baseline, CD4+ but not CD8+ TCR diversity had risen significantly by C4D1. Complete responders had baseline diversity similar to newly diagnosed patients. Diminished baseline TCR diversity has been reported in newly diagnosed patients relative to healthy donors.

Comments on this clone: Its antigen is not identified.

Assay used: immunoSEQ multiplex PCR; TCRdb lists only in-frame clones, some missing. Counted here are tens of thousands of clones, just over 75% occurring once; the ten biggest clones make up more than 8%. J gave up 5 bases and V 3 bases, and 10 bases lay outside the gene matches. CDR3 length: 16 residues. The germline V gene has CDR1 SGHRS and CDR2 YFSETQ. This sample's time point: cycle 4 day 1 (C4D1), after six to seven weeks of nivolumab. Every patient was affected by relapse after autologous stem cell transplantation, while exposure to brentuximab vedotin was not uniform. Sequencing was performed on peripheral blood mononuclear cells (PBMCs), taken before the fourth cycle of nivolumab. The receptor comes from a human donor with classical Hodgkin lymphoma. V gene TRBV5-1 combines with J gene TRBJ2-1; 8 positions agree with TRBD1. The CDR3 coding sequence is TGCGCCAGCAGCTCTGACTCCGGGACAGGACACAATGAGCAGTTCTTC. Its protein product is CASSSDSGTGHNEQFF.